The present T cell receptor beta chain was sequenced within a study of identifying expanded T cells in peripheral blood. Whole-study findings and limits: Clone count variance between two-week samples rose with total template count.

As regards this clone: Its antigen is as yet unknown.

Assay used: immunoSEQ multiplex PCR; TCRdb lists only in-frame clones, some missing. Among 100,000 to 150,000 clones listed, about 80% were seen once. This CDR3 comprises 14 residues. V shed 2 bases, J shed 2 bases, and the junction held 5 bases outside the gene matches. In germline, CDR1 is GTSNPN, CDR2 SVGIG (reference sequence). The material sequenced was blood. The V gene is TRBV30, the J gene TRBJ2-7; 8 positions agree with TRBD1. The sequence was obtained from a person aged 18 to 70 in good health. The CDR3, as DNA: TGTGCCTGGAGTTCGACAGGGGCACCCTACGAGCAGTACTTC. It specifies CAWSSTGAPYEQYF.